A selection of T cell receptor beta chains follows, all from one sample in a study of blood T cell repertoires in COVID-19. Generated by immunoSEQ multiplex PCR, the TCRdb table keeps only in-frame clones and is missing some. There are more than 100,000 clones in the sample; 65% to 80% occur only once, and about 0.84% lies in the top ten. Material for sequencing was peripheral blood. These TCRs come from a human donor with acute or convalescent COVID-19. The donor label of this sample is uncertain. Both conserved end residues are part of each CDR3. A D gene is named only where the DNA matches it firmly. The size field is filled for only some rows; it gives once, few, many or a size class.

abundance: NA; j_gene: TRBJ1-1; v_gene: TRBV4-1; d_gene: NA; CDR3nt: TGCGCCAGCAGCCGAGGAAGGATGAACACTGAAGCTTTCTTT; CDR3aa: CASSRGRMNTEAFF
abundance: NA; j_gene: TRBJ2-1; v_gene: TRBV19; d_gene: NA; CDR3nt: TGTGCCAGTAGTATAGCGGGGGTCTACAATGAGCAGTTCTTC; CDR3aa: CASSIAGVYNEQFF
abundance: NA; j_gene: TRBJ2-6; v_gene: TRBV4-2; d_gene: NA; CDR3nt: TGTGCCAGCAGCCAAGCGACTCACACCTCTGGGGCCAACGTCCTGACTTTC; CDR3aa: CASSQATHTSGANVLTF
abundance: NA; j_gene: TRBJ2-7; v_gene: TRBV6-6; d_gene: NA; CDR3nt: TGTGCCAGCACCAAAACAGGATCCTACGAGCAGTACTTC; CDR3aa: CASTKTGSYEQYF
abundance: NA; j_gene: TRBJ1-2; v_gene: TRBV5-1; d_gene: NA; CDR3nt: TGCGCCAGCAGCTTGACCCCTGCTTACGGGACACTGAACTATGGCTACACCTTC; CDR3aa: CASSLTPAYGTLNYGYTF
abundance: NA; j_gene: TRBJ1-4; v_gene: TRBV6-6; d_gene: NA; CDR3nt: TGTGCCAGCAGTTTCCGGGGGGGCATGAATGAAAAACTGTTTTTT; CDR3aa: CASSFRGGMNEKLFF
abundance: NA; j_gene: TRBJ1-2; v_gene: TRBV2; d_gene: NA; CDR3nt: TGTGCCAGCAGCCTCCGCAGCTATGGCTACACCTTC; CDR3aa: CASSLRSYGYTF
abundance: once; j_gene: TRBJ2-2; v_gene: TRBV18; d_gene: NA; CDR3nt: TGTGCCAGCTCCCTGGAACAGACGAGGGCGGTTGTCGGGGAGCTGTTTTTT; CDR3aa: CASSLEQTRAVVGELFF
abundance: NA; j_gene: TRBJ1-2; v_gene: TRBV5-6; d_gene: NA; CDR3nt: TGTGCCAGCAGCTCAGCGAAAAGGGGCTACACCTTC; CDR3aa: CASSSAKRGYTF
abundance: few; j_gene: TRBJ2-3; v_gene: TRBV5-1; d_gene: NA; CDR3nt: TGCGCCAGCAGCTTGGACAGTACAGATACGCAGTATTTT; CDR3aa: CASSLDSTDTQYF
abundance: NA; j_gene: TRBJ1-6; v_gene: TRBV7-9; d_gene: NA; CDR3nt: TGTGCCAGCAGCTTAGACAGTGGGAATTCACCCCTCCACTTT; CDR3aa: CASSLDSGNSPLHF
abundance: NA; j_gene: TRBJ1-6; v_gene: TRBV21-1; d_gene: NA; CDR3nt: TGTGCCAGCAGCCTCGGGGGGGGTCCAAATTCACCCCTCCACTTT; CDR3aa: CASSLGGGPNSPLHF
abundance: NA; j_gene: TRBJ1-1; v_gene: TRBV6-1; d_gene: NA; CDR3nt: TGTGCCAGCAGTGACCGACAGGTTGGAGCTGAAGCTTTCTTT; CDR3aa: CASSDRQVGAEAFF
abundance: NA; j_gene: TRBJ2-2; v_gene: TRBV13; d_gene: TRBD2; CDR3nt: TGTGCCAGCAGCTTAGGACTGGCGGGGGGTACCGGGGAGCTGTTTTTT; CDR3aa: CASSLGLAGGTGELFF
abundance: NA; j_gene: TRBJ2-1; v_gene: TRBV5-1; d_gene: TRBD2; CDR3nt: TGCGCCAGCTCAGGGCTAGCGGGGGGAGATGAGCAGTTCTTC; CDR3aa: CASSGLAGGDEQFF
abundance: NA; j_gene: TRBJ2-7; v_gene: TRBV6-2/TRBV6-3; d_gene: NA; CDR3nt: TGTGCCAGCACCCCTAGGGGGGGCAACTACGAGCAGTACTTC; CDR3aa: CASTPRGGNYEQYF
abundance: NA; j_gene: TRBJ1-5; v_gene: TRBV28; d_gene: NA; CDR3nt: TGTGCCAGCAGCCCGACCCAGGCCTATCAGCCCCAGCATTTT; CDR3aa: CASSPTQAYQPQHF
abundance: once; j_gene: TRBJ2-4; v_gene: TRBV30; d_gene: NA; CDR3nt: TGTGCCTGGAGTGGGGCTAGCGAGAACATTCAGTACTTC; CDR3aa: CAWSGASENIQYF
abundance: NA; j_gene: TRBJ1-2; v_gene: TRBV3-1/TRBV3-2; d_gene: TRBD1; CDR3nt: TGTGCCAGCAGCTACTGGGACAGACCTAACTATGGCTACACCTTC; CDR3aa: CASSYWDRPNYGYTF
abundance: few; j_gene: TRBJ1-3; v_gene: TRBV18; d_gene: NA; CDR3nt: TGTGCCAGCTCACCACCTTCGGGGAACACCATATATTTT; CDR3aa: CASSPPSGNTIYF
abundance: NA; j_gene: TRBJ1-2; v_gene: TRBV5-1; d_gene: TRBD1; CDR3nt: TGCGCCAGCAGCACCCAAGGACAGGGGGATGGCTACACCTTC; CDR3aa: CASSTQGQGDGYTF
abundance: NA; j_gene: TRBJ2-1; v_gene: TRBV11-3; d_gene: NA; CDR3nt: TGTGCCAGCAGCTTAGGGGGGGTTGGCAATGAGCAGTTCTTC; CDR3aa: CASSLGGVGNEQFF